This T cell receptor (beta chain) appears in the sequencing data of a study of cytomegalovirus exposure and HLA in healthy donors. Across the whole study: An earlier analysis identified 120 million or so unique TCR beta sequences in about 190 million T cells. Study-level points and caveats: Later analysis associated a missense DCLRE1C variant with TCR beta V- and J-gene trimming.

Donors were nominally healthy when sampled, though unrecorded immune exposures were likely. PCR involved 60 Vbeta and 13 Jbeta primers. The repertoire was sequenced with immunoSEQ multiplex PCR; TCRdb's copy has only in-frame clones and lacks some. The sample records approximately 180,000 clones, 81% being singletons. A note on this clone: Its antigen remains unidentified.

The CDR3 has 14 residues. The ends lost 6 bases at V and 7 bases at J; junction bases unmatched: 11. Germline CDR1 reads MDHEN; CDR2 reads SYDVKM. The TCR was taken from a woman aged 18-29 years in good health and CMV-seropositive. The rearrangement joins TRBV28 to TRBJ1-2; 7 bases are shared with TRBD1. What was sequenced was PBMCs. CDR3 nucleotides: TGTGCCAGCAGACAGACAGGGTCGGGCGGTGGCTACACCTTC. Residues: CASRQTGSGGGYTF.